This TCR beta chain was found in a study of Graves' ophthalmopathy and Graves' hyperthyroidism. The study, taken as a whole, reports: Built on 13 signatures, a model told ophthalmopathy apart from stable hyperthyroidism with about 88% sensitivity and approximately 81% specificity. Appearing in blood as well were most expanded thyroid clonotypes above 0.001 frequency.

Germline V CDR1 and CDR2: MDHEN, SYDVKM. Losses at the gene ends were 5 bases for V and 4 bases for J; bases not matched to a gene: 7. The CDR3 runs 15 residues. As the template, RNA transcripts were used to amplify TCR beta CDR3 regions. A first-round RT-PCR used HTBI primers, followed by a second-round multiplex PCR. MiXCR, applied by TCRdb to the multiplex PCR reads, yields one record per CDR3 protein. The sample comprises 500,000 to 700,000 distinct CDR3 sequences, roughly 20% of which are singletons, and more than 5.5% rests with the top ten. This clonotype was counted many times. Its antigen is still unknown.

The chain joins TRBV28 to TRBJ2-7; the match to TRBD2 covers 11 bases. Sequenced input: peripheral blood. This clonotype originated in a woman under 30 with stable Graves' hyperthyroidism. Some clones in this sample may be carry-over from other donors' samples. CDR3 coding DNA: TGTGCCAGCAGTCCCCATACTAGCGGGGGTTACGAGCAGTACTTC. Translating gives CASSPHTSGGYEQYF.